These T cell receptor beta chains were read from a single sample in a study of T-cell reconstitution after alpha-beta-depleted transplantation in children. One entry per CDR3 protein results from TCRdb running MiXCR on the PCR reads. This sample has roughly 500,000 distinct CDR3 sequences, with 30% to 35% found just once. The sequencing used PBMCs from the stem cell graft donor, collected from the stem cell graft. Receptors originate from a human donor who donated a stem cell graft to a child with aplastic anemia. The CDR3 runs from the conserved cysteine through the conserved F or W. The D gene is left open where the match is weak. The size of a clone is reported for some rows only, either as once, few or many, or as a class for expanded clones.

J gene | clone size | CDR3 length | D gene | V gene | CDR3 protein | CDR3 DNA
TRBJ2-6 | few | 17 | NA | TRBV7-2 | CASSGGRQSSGANVLTF | TGTGCCAGCAGCGGAGGCCGACAGAGCTCTGGGGCCAACGTCCTGACTTTC
TRBJ2-1 | NA | 15 | TRBD2 | TRBV20-1 | CSASFLAGGHNEQFF | TGCAGTGCTAGCTTCCTAGCGGGAGGGCACAATGAGCAGTTCTTC
TRBJ2-1 | NA | 15 | TRBD1 | TRBV12-3/TRBV12-4 | CASSLHRGLANEQFF | TGTGCCAGCAGCCTCCACAGGGGGCTGGCCAATGAGCAGTTCTTC
TRBJ2-7 | NA | 14 | TRBD1 | TRBV20-1 | CSATDRDRIYEQYF | TGCAGTGCTACGGACCGGGACAGGATTTACGAGCAGTACTTC
TRBJ2-1 | NA | 14 | TRBD2 | TRBV5-1 | CASSTRLANNEQFF | TGCGCCAGCAGTACCCGACTAGCGAACAATGAGCAGTTCTTC
TRBJ1-4 | few | 15 | TRBD1 | TRBV12-3/TRBV12-4 | CASRRDSTTNEKLFF | TGTGCCAGCAGAAGGGACAGCACAACTAATGAAAAACTGTTTTTT
TRBJ1-3 | few | 17 | NA | TRBV2 | CAGRGTIGSLSGNTIYF | TGTGCCGGCCGAGGGACCATAGGGAGTTTAAGTGGAAACACCATATATTTT
TRBJ2-7 | NA | 14 | TRBD2 | TRBV20-1 | CSARISGTRYEQYF | TGCAGTGCTAGAATAAGCGGGACTCGTTACGAGCAGTACTTC
TRBJ1-2 | NA | 13 | NA | TRBV15 | CATWGSSLPGYTF | TGTGCCACTTGGGGCAGCTCTTTGCCCGGCTACACCTTC
TRBJ1-4 | NA | 15 | NA | TRBV19 | CASRLGQAANEKLFF | TGTGCCAGTAGATTAGGTCAGGCTGCGAATGAAAAACTGTTTTTT
TRBJ1-3 | NA | 14 | TRBD1 | TRBV12-3/TRBV12-4 | CASTTGQGGNTIYF | TGTGCCAGCACCACGGGACAGGGCGGAAACACCATATATTTT
TRBJ1-2 | NA | 14 | NA | TRBV4-2 | CASSQDSQDYGYTF | TGTGCCAGCAGCCAAGATTCCCAGGACTATGGCTACACCTTC
TRBJ2-1 | NA | 15 | NA | TRBV20-1 | CSARDEDYSYNEQFF | TGCAGTGCTAGAGATGAGGACTACTCCTACAATGAGCAGTTCTTC
TRBJ2-3 | NA | 15 | NA | TRBV4-3 | CASSQGPENTDTQYF | TGCGCCAGCAGCCAAGGCCCAGAAAACACAGATACGCAGTATTTT
TRBJ2-1 | few | 14 | NA | TRBV27 | CASGSGPSLNEQFF | TGTGCCAGCGGCTCCGGGCCGTCCCTCAACGAGCAGTTCTTC
TRBJ1-1 | NA | 12 | NA | TRBV29-1 | CSVWGLNTEAFF | TGCAGCGTGTGGGGCCTGAACACTGAAGCTTTCTTT
TRBJ2-3 | few | 11 | NA | TRBV28 | CASSQQDTQYF | TGTGCCAGCAGCCAGCAAGATACGCAGTATTTT
TRBJ2-7 | NA | 15 | NA | TRBV19 | CASSIRGGEVYEQYF | TGTGCCAGTAGTATCCGAGGGGGAGAGGTCTACGAGCAGTACTTC
TRBJ2-1 | NA | 14 | TRBD2 | TRBV29-1 | CSLGGGDSYNEQFF | TGCAGCCTTGGGGGAGGGGACTCCTACAATGAGCAGTTCTTC
TRBJ2-2 | few | 15 | NA | TRBV12-3/TRBV12-4 | CASSWDPTNTGELFF | TGTGCCAGCAGTTGGGACCCTACGAACACCGGGGAGCTGTTTTTT
TRBJ2-1 | NA | 15 | TRBD2 | TRBV20-1 | CSAGTTSGSLYEQFF | TGCAGTGCTGGAACAACCAGCGGGAGCCTCTATGAGCAGTTCTTC
TRBJ1-2 | NA | 13 | NA | TRBV30 | CAWTYAELYGYTF | TGTGCCTGGACCTACGCGGAGCTCTATGGCTACACCTTC
TRBJ1-1 | NA | 15 | TRBD1 | TRBV18 | CASSRLQGPGTEAFF | TGTGCCAGCTCACGACTACAGGGGCCGGGAACTGAAGCTTTCTTT
TRBJ1-5 | few | 13 | TRBD1 | TRBV29-1 | CSVRDRVNQPQHF | TGCAGCGTACGGGACAGGGTCAATCAGCCCCAGCATTTT
TRBJ2-3 | many | 13 | NA | TRBV20-1 | CSAKSRLTDTQYF | TGCAGTGCTAAATCCAGGCTCACAGATACGCAGTATTTT
TRBJ1-1 | few | 11 | TRBD1 | TRBV2 | CASSRQGEAFF | TGTGCCAGCAGCCGACAGGGGGAGGCTTTCTTC
TRBJ1-1 | NA | 13 | TRBD1 | TRBV11-1 | CASSFGGTAEAFF | TGTGCCAGCAGCTTTGGCGGGACAGCAGAAGCTTTCTTT
TRBJ2-1 | NA | 15 | NA | TRBV15 | CATSRVVSSYNEQFF | TGTGCCACCAGCAGAGTTGTGAGCTCCTACAATGAGCAGTTCTTC
TRBJ2-6 | NA | 8 | NA | TRBV6-7 | CASSVLTF | TGTGCCAGCAGCGTCCTGACTTTC
TRBJ2-6 | NA | 17 | NA | TRBV18 | CASSTFVGAQGANVLTF | TGTGCCAGCTCAACTTTTGTCGGGGCGCAAGGGGCCAACGTCCTGACTTTC
TRBJ2-1 | few | 17 | TRBD2 | TRBV6-5 | CASSLQETSGRVDEQFF | TGTGCCAGCAGTTTACAAGAGACTAGCGGGAGGGTCGATGAGCAGTTCTTC
TRBJ1-6 | NA | 16 | NA | TRBV20-1 | CSARDLGSSYNSPLHF | TGCAGTGCTAGAGATCTCGGCAGCTCCTATAATTCACCCCTCCACTTT
TRBJ2-4 | once | 17 | NA | TRBV7-2 | CASSLRNGLRAKNIQYF | TGTGCCAGCAGCTTAAGGAACGGACTAAGGGCCAAAAACATTCAGTACTTC
TRBJ2-7 | NA | 13 | NA | TRBV28 | CASKLLGPYEQYF | TGTGCCAGCAAGCTCTTGGGACCTTACGAGCAGTACTTC
TRBJ2-3 | NA | 16 | TRBD2 | TRBV11-2 | CASSFYGRAHTDTQYF | TGTGCCAGCAGCTTCTACGGGAGGGCCCATACAGATACGCAGTATTTT
TRBJ1-3 | NA | 17 | TRBD1 | TRBV15 | CATSSGRTGGFGNTIYF | TGTGCCACCAGCAGCGGTAGGACAGGGGGCTTTGGAAACACCATATATTTT
TRBJ2-3 | NA | 15 | NA | TRBV5-4 | CASSLPGNYEDTQYF | TGTGCCAGCAGCCTGCCGGGAAACTATGAGGATACGCAGTATTTT
TRBJ2-7 | NA | 15 | NA | TRBV10-3 | CAIRGGQSTTYEQYF | TGTGCCATCAGGGGGGGACAGTCGACCACCTACGAGCAGTACTTC
TRBJ2-3 | NA | 13 | NA | TRBV18 | CASSPEAVNTQYF | TGTGCCAGCTCACCAGAGGCGGTAAATACGCAGTATTTT
TRBJ1-3 | NA | 14 | NA | TRBV6-1 | CASRGPNSGNTIYF | TGTGCCAGCAGGGGACCGAACTCTGGAAACACCATATATTTT
TRBJ2-2 | NA | 13 | NA | TRBV18 | CASSQGNTGELFF | TGTGCCAGCTCCCAAGGGAACACCGGGGAGCTGTTTTTT
TRBJ2-7 | NA | 17 | NA | TRBV6-1 | CASSPNAGAPLTYEQYF | TGTGCCAGCAGCCCAAATGCGGGGGCTCCCCTTACCTACGAGCAGTACTTC
TRBJ1-2 | few | 14 | NA | TRBV6-5 | CASSYWAGTGGYTF | TGTGCCAGCAGTTACTGGGCAGGGACGGGAGGCTACACCTTC
TRBJ2-1 | few | 15 | TRBD2 | TRBV7-3 | CASSRTSGASGEQFF | TGTGCCAGCAGCCGGACTAGCGGGGCGTCTGGTGAGCAGTTCTTC
TRBJ1-5 | NA | 13 | TRBD1 | TRBV20-1 | CSAPDRVGQPQHF | TGCAGTGCTCCTGACAGGGTAGGTCAGCCCCAGCATTTT
TRBJ2-3 | few | 13 | NA | TRBV29-1 | CSVDWGVGDTQYF | TGCAGCGTTGACTGGGGAGTAGGGGATACGCAGTATTTT
TRBJ2-5 | few | 13 | NA | TRBV9 | CASSVEGKETQYF | TGTGCCAGCAGCGTAGAGGGGAAAGAGACCCAGTACTTC
TRBJ2-5 | few | 15 | NA | TRBV12-3/TRBV12-4 | CASRRGEAREETQYF | TGTGCCAGCAGACGAGGGGAGGCCAGGGAAGAGACCCAGTACTTC
TRBJ1-5 | few | 13 | TRBD1 | TRBV20-1 | CSARGQENQPQHF | TGCAGTGCTAGGGGACAGGAGAATCAGCCCCAGCATTTT
TRBJ1-4 | NA | 15 | TRBD1 | TRBV7-6 | CASSAGQGIIEKLFF | TGTGCCAGCAGCGCGGGACAGGGGATCATTGAAAAACTGTTTTTT
TRBJ2-3 | few | 16 | TRBD2 | TRBV28 | CASSPTTSGSTDTQYF | TGTGCCAGCAGTCCGACGACTAGCGGGAGCACAGATACGCAGTATTTT
TRBJ1-1 | few | 16 | TRBD1 | TRBV20-1 | CSAREWTGGYGTEAFF | TGCAGTGCTAGAGAATGGACAGGGGGCTATGGCACTGAAGCTTTCTTT
TRBJ2-2 | few | 15 | NA | TRBV7-2 | CASSLAQGGTGELFF | TGTGCCAGCAGCTTAGCGCAGGGGGGAACCGGGGAGCTGTTTTTT
TRBJ1-2 | few | 16 | NA | TRBV20-1 | CSARDRLTVTNYGYTF | TGCAGTGCTAGAGACCGACTAACGGTGACAAACTATGGCTACACCTTC
TRBJ2-4 | NA | 13 | NA | TRBV20-1 | CSARDLEWNIQYF | TGCAGTGCTAGAGATCTAGAATGGAACATTCAGTACTTC
TRBJ1-5 | NA | 15 | NA | TRBV5-1 | CASSLARGSNQPQHF | TGCGCCAGCAGCCTTGCCAGGGGTAGCAATCAGCCCCAGCATTTT
TRBJ2-2 | once | 13 | TRBD2 | TRBV7-6 | CASSRRESGELFF | TGTGCCAGCAGCAGGCGGGAGTCCGGGGAGCTGTTTTTT
TRBJ2-7 | few | 13 | NA | TRBV12-3/TRBV12-4 | CASSLAQAVLMYF | TGTGCCAGCAGTTTAGCGCAAGCGGTGCTAATGTACTTC
TRBJ2-1 | few | 15 | TRBD2 | TRBV7-6 | CASSSSSGIGGEQFF | TGTGCCAGCAGCTCTTCTAGCGGGATAGGCGGTGAGCAGTTCTTC